Shown below are 7 T cell receptor beta chains from a single sample sequenced in a study of post-analysis software for immune sequencing data. Unique molecular identifiers were present in the TCR beta cDNA libraries. Via MiXCR, TCRdb re-called the PCR reads, giving one row per CDR3 protein. Of about 160,000 distinct CDR3 sequences listed, 36% are singletons. This specimen consisted of blood, obtained after autologous hematopoietic stem cell transplantation. These TCRs come from a girl aged 10 to 17 with multiple sclerosis.

This chain connects TRBV4-2 to TRBJ2-7, with a possible D match to TRBD1 (6 bases). V shed 7 bases and J shed 2 bases, with 12 bases lying between them. This CDR3 comprises 13 residues. Germline V gene sequence: CDR1 LGHNA, CDR2 YNFKEQ. DNA for the CDR3: TGTGCCAGCAAGGGGGATGGGACCTACGAGCAGTACTTC. This encodes CASKGDGTYEQYF.

The sample holds a few counts of this clonotype. The V call is TRBV7-3, the J call TRBJ2-5, with 8 positions matching TRBD1. The J call could be wrong; TRBJ2-7 is a better fit for the DNA end. Germline V gene sequence: CDR1 SGHTA, CDR2 FQGTGA. The CDR3 spans 15 residues. The CDR3, as DNA: TGTGCCAGCCCCCCCCAGGGGGCGCAGCTAGGCGAGCAGTACTTC. Its translation is CASPPQGAQLGEQYF.

This clonotype was recorded a few times. The junction departs from the called germline gene at one end, perhaps through a read error. The chain joins TRBV12-3 or TRBV12-4 to TRBJ2-1, with 7 bases identical to TRBD2. The CDR3 loop spans 14 amino acids. This CDR3 reads CVSSPRLADNEQFF. CDR3 nucleotides: TGTGTCAGCAGTCCACGGCTAGCGGACAATGAGCAGTTCTTC.

This clonotype turned up a few times. The chain links TRBV10-3 to TRBJ2-5, with D perhaps TRBD1 (6 bases). CDR3 length: 12 residues. Trimming stripped 4 bases from V and 3 bases from J, with 6 bases between. CDR1 and CDR2 (germline): ENHRY, SYGVKD. CDR3 nucleotides: TGTGCCATCAGTGGGACAGAAGAGACCCAGTACTTC. Translation: CAISGTEETQYF.

The chain couples TRBV7-2 to TRBJ2-7; D is possibly TRBD2 (6 bases). V was cut by 5 bases and J by 0 bases, with 11 bases left in between. The CDR3 covers 14 residues. Germline V gene sequence: CDR1 SGHTA, CDR2 FQGNSA. The CDR3 coding sequence is TGTGCCAGCAGCGGCGGGACTTTCTCCTACGAGCAGTACTTC. Its translation: CASSGGTFSYEQYF. The complete variable domain, with remaining parts taken from reference TRBV7-2 and TRBJ2-7, reads GAGVSQSPSNKVTEKGKDVELRCDPISGHTALYWYRQSLGQGLEFLIYFQGNSAPDKSGLPSDRFSAERTGGSVSTLTIQRTQQEDSAVYLCASSGGTFSYEQYFGPGTRLTVT.

V usage is TRBV20-1 and J usage is TRBJ2-2; D is perhaps TRBD2 (6 bases). Germline CDR1 reads DFQATT; CDR2 reads SNEGSKA (reference sequence). Trimming removed 2 bases at V and 6 bases at J, with 13 bases between. The CDR3 is 14 amino acids. In DNA form, the CDR3 reads TGCAGTGCTAGACCCGGGAGAGAATCCGGGGAGCTGTTTTTT. Its translation is CSARPGRESGELFF.

The rearrangement joins TRBV11-2 to TRBJ1-5; D is uncertain. CDR3 length: 17 amino acids. V was pared by 0 bases and J by 3 bases, with 15 bases between. Germline assignment: CDR1 SGHAT and CDR2 FQNNGV. This CDR3 reads CASSLDFREGFNQPQHF. The CDR3 DNA reads as TGTGCCAGCAGCTTAGATTTTCGTGAGGGATTCAATCAGCCCCAGCATTTT.